The rows below give T cell receptor beta chains drawn from one sample of a study of T cell responses to AZD1222 COVID-19 vaccine. Sequencing was performed with immunoSEQ multiplex PCR; in TCRdb, only in-frame clones are kept and a portion is missing. The sample has more than 60,000 clones, about 85% seen once. Sample: peripheral blood, taken on day 0 of AZD1222 vaccination. The receptors were sampled from an adult in good health. The CDR3 runs from the conserved cysteine through the conserved F or W. The order of the fields is CDR3 protein, CDR3 DNA, V gene, D gene, clone size, J gene. The D gene is left open where the match is weak. Rows may omit the clone size; those that give it use once, few, many or a size class.

CDR3aa: CASSPVAGDMNTEAFF; CDR3nt: TGTGCCAGCTCACCAGTCGCAGGGGATATGAACACTGAAGCTTTCTTT; v_gene: TRBV18; d_gene: -; abundance: -; j_gene: TRBJ1-1
CDR3aa: CASSLAVAGGYNEQFF; CDR3nt: TGCGCCAGCAGCTTGGCCGTAGCGGGAGGTTACAATGAGCAGTTCTTC; v_gene: TRBV5-1; d_gene: TRBD2; abundance: -; j_gene: TRBJ2-1
CDR3aa: CASSWLSQGDTQYF; CDR3nt: TGTGCCAGCAGCTGGCTTTCCCAGGGGGATACGCAGTATTTT; v_gene: TRBV5-4; d_gene: -; abundance: -; j_gene: TRBJ2-3
CDR3aa: CASSLGPNTEAFF; CDR3nt: TGTGCCAGCAGTTTAGGCCCGAACACTGAAGCTTTCTTT; v_gene: TRBV12-3/TRBV12-4; d_gene: -; abundance: -; j_gene: TRBJ1-1
CDR3aa: CASSLTWETGSGELFF; CDR3nt: TGTGCCAGCAGCTTAACATGGGAGACAGGGTCCGGGGAGCTGTTTTTT; v_gene: TRBV7-3; d_gene: TRBD1; abundance: -; j_gene: TRBJ2-2
CDR3aa: CASSPQGGQGVEQYF; CDR3nt: TGCGCCAGCAGCCCCCAGGGGGGACAGGGCGTCGAGCAGTACTTC; v_gene: TRBV5-1; d_gene: TRBD1; abundance: -; j_gene: TRBJ2-7
CDR3aa: CASSEDGNNSPLHF; CDR3nt: TGTGCCAGCAGTGAGGACGGTAATAATTCACCCCTCCACTTT; v_gene: TRBV2; d_gene: -; abundance: -; j_gene: TRBJ1-6
CDR3aa: CASSRGDGQQNEQFF; CDR3nt: TGTGCCAGCTCACGAGGGGACGGACAACAAAATGAGCAGTTCTTC; v_gene: TRBV18; d_gene: -; abundance: -; j_gene: TRBJ2-1
CDR3aa: CASSTSIGTVGSGYTF; CDR3nt: TGTGCCAGTAGTACTTCTATTGGAACAGTAGGGAGTGGCTACACCTTC; v_gene: TRBV19; d_gene: -; abundance: -; j_gene: TRBJ1-2
CDR3aa: CAWSLRAGQPQHF; CDR3nt: TGTGCCTGGAGTCTCAGGGCTGGACAGCCCCAGCATTTT; v_gene: TRBV30; d_gene: -; abundance: once; j_gene: TRBJ1-5
CDR3aa: CASSSTLAGSKNEQYF; CDR3nt: TGTGCCAGCAGTTCCACCTTGGCCGGGAGCAAGAACGAGCAGTACTTC; v_gene: TRBV6-6; d_gene: -; abundance: -; j_gene: TRBJ2-7
CDR3aa: CASSISRDSGYTF; CDR3nt: TGTGCCAGTAGTATAAGTCGGGACAGTGGCTACACCTTC; v_gene: TRBV19; d_gene: TRBD1; abundance: -; j_gene: TRBJ1-2
CDR3aa: CASSLLPGQGNYGYTF; CDR3nt: TGCGCCAGCAGCTTGTTACCGGGACAGGGTAACTATGGCTACACCTTC; v_gene: TRBV5-1; d_gene: TRBD1; abundance: -; j_gene: TRBJ1-2
CDR3aa: CASSLGETGVNSPLHF; CDR3nt: TGTGCCAGCAGCTTGGGCGAGACAGGGGTCAATTCACCCCTCCACTTT; v_gene: TRBV5-6; d_gene: TRBD1; abundance: -; j_gene: TRBJ1-6